This is a list of T cell receptor beta chains from one sample in a study of blood T cell repertoires in COVID-19. The table came from immunoSEQ multiplex PCR; TCRdb's copy has only in-frame clones and leaves some out. The sample comprises approximately 270,000 clones, about 87% of which are singletons, and 4.1% rests with the top ten. Source material: PBMCs or T cells enriched from blood (not recorded which). These receptors originate from a woman in her 30s with acute COVID-19. The CDR3 runs from the conserved cysteine through the conserved F or W. Fields, in order: clone size, V gene, J gene, D gene, CDR3 DNA, CDR3 protein. The D gene is left open where the match is weak. Size is stated for part of the rows, as once, few or many counts, or as a class when the clone is expanded.

-,TRBV28,TRBJ2-7,-,TGTGCCAGCAGTCCCCTATGGGGGGAAGATGGTGACTACGAGCAGTACTTC,CASSPLWGEDGDYEQYF
-,TRBV20-1,TRBJ1-2,-,TGCAGTGCTAGTCTGTTGGGCAGCTCAAACTATGGCTACACCTTC,CSASLLGSSNYGYTF
-,TRBV5-4,TRBJ2-3,TRBD2,TGTGCCAGCAGCTCTTATAGCGGGGGCTACACAGATACGCAGTATTTT,CASSSYSGGYTDTQYF
-,TRBV29-1,TRBJ2-1,TRBD2,TGCAGCGTAGTGACTAGCGCTTCCTGGCAGTTCTTC,CSVVTSASWQFF
once,TRBV7-6,TRBJ2-3,-,TGTGCCAGCAGCTCGTGGGACAATAGCCCCACAGATACGCAGTATTTT,CASSSWDNSPTDTQYF
-,TRBV19,TRBJ2-5,TRBD2,TGTGCCAGTAGCCCTAGGACTAGCGGGCGACAAGAGACCCAGTACTTC,CASSPRTSGRQETQYF
-,TRBV11-2,TRBJ2-2,TRBD2,TGTGCCAGCAGCATCTGGGACTGGACTAGCGGGGACACCGGGGAGCTGTTTTTT,CASSIWDWTSGDTGELFF
-,TRBV19,TRBJ1-5,TRBD1,TGTGCCAGTAGTATGGACAGGGGTTACAATCAGCCCCAGCATTTT,CASSMDRGYNQPQHF
once,TRBV19,TRBJ2-7,TRBD1,TGTGCCAGTAGCGACAGGGGCTACGAGCAGTACTTC,CASSDRGYEQYF
-,TRBV5-1,TRBJ2-5,-,TGCGCCAGCAGCTTGACTAGCAAAGAGACCCAGTACTTC,CASSLTSKETQYF
-,TRBV20-1,TRBJ2-2,-,TGCAGTGCTCTAAACACCGGGGAGCTGTTTTTT,CSALNTGELFF
-,TRBV7-9,TRBJ2-2,-,TGTGCCAGCAGCCAGACAGACACCGGGGAGCTGTTTTTT,CASSQTDTGELFF
-,TRBV4-3,TRBJ2-3,TRBD2,TGCGCCAGCAGCCAAGATAGCGGGAGGGGCACAGATACGCAGTATTTT,CASSQDSGRGTDTQYF
-,TRBV19,TRBJ2-3,TRBD2,TGTGCCAGTACCCCCCTGAGTAGCGGGGGGGGTAGCACAGATACGCAGTATTTT,CASTPLSSGGGSTDTQYF
-,TRBV9,TRBJ1-1,-,TGTGCCAGCAGCGTAGTATCGGTCACTGAAGCTTTCTTT,CASSVVSVTEAFF
few,TRBV6-5,TRBJ2-1,TRBD2,TGTGCCAGCAGGCGATCGTCCAGCGGGGGAAGGGAGCAGTTCTTC,CASRRSSSGGREQFF
-,TRBV27,TRBJ2-3,-,TGTGCCAGCAGTCCCCTTCGGGGGGCAGGTTGGGCAGATACGCAGTATTTT,CASSPLRGAGWADTQYF
-,TRBV15,TRBJ2-1,-,TGTGCCACCAGCAGACAGGGCTATGAGCAGTTCTTC,CATSRQGYEQFF
-,TRBV19,TRBJ1-4,TRBD1,TGTGCCAGTAGTAGGGGACAGCAGGCTGAAAAACTGTTTTTT,CASSRGQQAEKLFF
-,TRBV11-2,TRBJ2-1,TRBD2,TGTGCCAGCAGCTCAGGACTAGTATTACTCAATGAGCAGTTCTTC,CASSSGLVLLNEQFF
-,TRBV15,TRBJ1-5,-,TGTGCCACCAGTAGAGTACGGGAAACTCATGAGCCCCAGCATTTT,CATSRVRETHEPQHF
-,TRBV27,TRBJ2-3,TRBD1,TGTGCCAGCAGAACCCTAACAGGGGTCCGCATGGATACGCAGTATTTT,CASRTLTGVRMDTQYF
-,TRBV30,TRBJ1-1,-,TGTGCCTGGAGCCTTCACGAGGAGACTGAAGCTTTCTTT,CAWSLHEETEAFF
-,TRBV19,TRBJ2-7,-,TGTGCCAGTAGTCCCCGGACAGGAGGGGAGCAGTACTTC,CASSPRTGGEQYF
-,TRBV28,TRBJ2-5,TRBD2,TGTGCCAGCAGTGATTTAGCGGGAGTAGGGAGGGAGACCCAGTACTTC,CASSDLAGVGRETQYF
-,TRBV3-1/TRBV3-2,TRBJ1-3,-,TGTGCCAGCGGACAGTTCTCTGGAAACACCATATATTTT,CASGQFSGNTIYF